Below, 3 T cell receptor beta chains from the same sample are listed, as sequenced in a study of cytomegalovirus exposure and HLA in healthy donors. PCR was performed using 60 Vbeta and 13 Jbeta primers. Using immunoSEQ multiplex PCR, the repertoire was profiled, and TCRdb retains in-frame clones only, with some absent. The sample has roughly 120,000 clones, 65% to 80% seen once. The sequencing input was PBMCs. The source of these receptors is a woman aged 55-69 years in good health and CMV-seropositive.

The rearrangement links TRBV5-6 to TRBJ2-3; D may be TRBD2 (6 bases). The V gene lost 4 bases and the J gene lost 1 base, with 13 bases spanning the gap. CDR3 length equals 15 residues. CDR1 is SGHDT and CDR2 is YYEEEE in the germline V gene. In nucleotides, the CDR3 is TGTGCCAGCAGCGTCGGGGGTGAGGGCACAGATACGCAGTATTTT. Translating it yields CASSVGGEGTDTQYF.

This sequence joins TRBV7-2 and TRBJ1-2, with 11 bases lining up with TRBD1. From germline, CDR1 is SGHTA and CDR2 FQGNSA. J gave up 1 base and V 5 bases, and 9 bases lay outside the gene matches. The CDR3 contains 17 residues. The CDR3 sequence: CASSTDSGTGGNYGYTF. The CDR3 DNA reads TGTGCCAGCAGCACAGATTCCGGGACAGGGGGTAACTATGGCTACACCTTC.

The chain carries TRBV7-9 and TRBJ2-5; the D gene is possibly TRBD1 (5 bases). The V gene's germline CDR1 is SEHNR and CDR2 FQNEAQ (reference sequence). The V end was cut by 9 bases, the J end by 2 bases, with 7 bases between. The CDR3 is 11 amino acids. DNA for the CDR3: TGTGCCAGTCAGGGTCAAGAGACCCAGTACTTC. This sequence encodes CASQGQETQYF.